A single T cell receptor beta chain is shown here with its context. Its target is unknown. CDR1 MDHEN and CDR2 SYDVKM come from the germline V gene. The CDR3 contains 13 residues. The data were taken from a study of OX40 agonist ivuxolimab in advanced cancers. Study-level findings and limits: CD8+ T cells showed, on average, more clonal expansion than CD4+ cells.

Assay used: immunoSEQ multiplex PCR; TCRdb lists only in-frame clones, some missing. The profile shows 70,000 to 95,000 clones, roughly 91% of them singletons. The V and J genes are TRBV28 and TRBJ2-5, with D possibly being TRBD1 (5 bases). Gene TRBJ2-7 matches the end of the DNA better, so the J call may be wrong. The receptor comes from an adult with an advanced solid tumor such as melanoma, head and neck, liver or kidney cancer. Sequenced material: CD4+ or CD8+ T cells sorted from blood, taken in a trial of the OX40 agonist ivuxolimab. The chain's CDR3 is CASSFGQIYEQYF. In DNA, the CDR3 is TGTGCCAGCAGTTTTGGACAAATTTACGAGCAGTACTTC.